This T cell receptor (beta chain) was identified during a study of T cell responses to AZD1222 COVID-19 vaccine. Study results and caveats: It should be noted that donors were predominantly white British and more often female, and clonal diversity was possibly underestimated. Sampled repertoires all dated from after the peak T cell response. Across spike, vaccine-associated CD4 TCRs were found, dominant at 160-218 and 743-854.

Method: immunoSEQ multiplex PCR; TCRdb's copy keeps in-frame clones and lacks some. Counted here are some 200,000 clones, about nine tenths occurring once; the ten biggest clones make up under 6.5%. This clone was counted between two and nine times. Its target is not known. V lost 2 bases to trimming and J lost 2 bases, with 8 bases between them. Germline V gene lookup returns CDR1 MRHNA and CDR2 SNTAGT. This CDR3 spans 14 amino acids. Sequencing was performed on peripheral blood, taken on day 0 of AZD1222 vaccination. The sequence derives from an adult in good health. J is TRBJ2-3 and V is TRBV6-4; D might be TRBD2 (5 bases). The DNA of the CDR3 is TGTGCCAGCAGTGACCGGGGAGACACAGATACGCAGTATTTT. Translated: CASSDRGDTDTQYF.